This TCR beta chain was identified in a study of Graves' ophthalmopathy and Graves' hyperthyroidism. Investigators amplified TCR beta CDR3 regions from RNA transcripts. A first-round RT-PCR used HTBI primers, followed by a second-round multiplex PCR. MiXCR, run by TCRdb on the multiplex PCR reads, gives a single entry per CDR3 protein. The sample comprises roughly 380,000 distinct CDR3 sequences, 15% to 17% of which are singletons, and roughly 7% rests with the top ten. Uncontrolled infections, other autoimmune diseases, pregnancy or lactation barred patients from enrollment. This clonotype was detected once. Looked up from germline, CDR1 is SNHLY and CDR2 is FYNNEI. The CDR3 is 9 residues long. The ends were cut back, 5 bases at V and 9 bases at J, with 5 bases in the middle.

Sample: peripheral blood. This chain joins TRBV2 and TRBJ2-7; weak D call: TRBD1 (5 bases). This TCR derives from a woman aged 18 to 35 with stable Graves' hyperthyroidism. CDR3 region: CASSRGQYF. The CDR3 region has the DNA TGTGCCAGCAGTAGGGGGCAGTACTTC.